The clone carrying this TCR beta chain turned up a few times. Antigen: not known. One entry per CDR3 protein, called by TCRdb with MiXCR from the RACE reads. The sample shows more than 100,000 distinct CDR3 sequences, roughly an eighth of them seen only once. This sample stems from a study of human T cells and chemical hapten exposure. The wider study: Weekly administration of diphenylcyclopropenone to the scalp of patients continued throughout the approximately 24-week study. There were per-sample TCR yield variations, arising mainly from small pooled library volume differences. Study-wide findings and caveats: TCRs at a frequency above 1 in 1000 stayed unchanged with DPC sensitization. Expanded TCRs made up significantly more big CDR3 similarity clusters than controls did.

The time point denotes: patch test 1, 2 weeks after DPC sensitization. Sample treatment: therapeutic diphenylcyclopropenone sensitization with weekly scalp DPC. Trimming cost V 0 bases and J 7 bases; bases outside gene matches: 5. CDR3 length: 15 residues. From germline, CDR1 is LGHNA and CDR2 YSLEER. The rearrangement links TRBV4-3 to TRBJ1-5; 8 bases are a match to TRBD1. The TCR originated in a man aged 18 to 29 with alopecia areata. Some clones in this sample may be carry-over from other donors' samples. The sequences come from whole blood, collected in connection with sensitization to the hapten diphenylcyclopropenone (DPC). The CDR3 here is CASSQEFQGAQPQHF. Written as DNA, the CDR3 is TGCGCCAGCAGCCAAGAATTTCAGGGGGCCCAGCCCCAGCATTTT.